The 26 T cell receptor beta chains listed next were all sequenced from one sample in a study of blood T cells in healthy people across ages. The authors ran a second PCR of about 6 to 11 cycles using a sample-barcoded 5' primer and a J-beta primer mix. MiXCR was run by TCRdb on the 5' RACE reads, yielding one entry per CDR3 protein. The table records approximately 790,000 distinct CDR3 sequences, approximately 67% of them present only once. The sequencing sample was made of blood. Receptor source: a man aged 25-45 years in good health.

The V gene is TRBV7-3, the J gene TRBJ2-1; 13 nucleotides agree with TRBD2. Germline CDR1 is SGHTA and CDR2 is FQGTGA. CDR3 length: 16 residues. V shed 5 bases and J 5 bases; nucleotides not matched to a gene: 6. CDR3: CASSPSGLAGDNEQFF. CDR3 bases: TGTGCCAGCAGCCCTAGCGGACTAGCGGGAGACAATGAGCAGTTCTTC.

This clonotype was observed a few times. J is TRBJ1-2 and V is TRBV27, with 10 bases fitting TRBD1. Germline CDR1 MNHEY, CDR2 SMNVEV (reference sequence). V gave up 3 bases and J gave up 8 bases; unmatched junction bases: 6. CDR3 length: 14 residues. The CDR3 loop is CASSLTDRGHGYTF. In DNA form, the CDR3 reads TGTGCCAGCAGTTTGACTGACAGGGGGCACGGCTACACCTTC.

DNA for the CDR3: TGCGCCAGCAGCTTGGAGGGGGCCCGGCAAGAGACCCAGTACTTC. It specifies CASSLEGARQETQYF. This sequence joins TRBV5-1 and TRBJ2-5, with 7 bases fitting TRBD1. The V and J ends lost 0 bases and 2 bases, in that order; junction bases with no gene match: 4. Germline V lookup: CDR1 SGHRS, CDR2 YFSETQ. The CDR3 loop spans 15 amino acids.

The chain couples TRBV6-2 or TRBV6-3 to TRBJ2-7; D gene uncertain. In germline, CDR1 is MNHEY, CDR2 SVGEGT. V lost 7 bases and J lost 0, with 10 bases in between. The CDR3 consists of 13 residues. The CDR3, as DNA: TGTGCCAGCACGACACACAGCTCCTACGAGCAGTACTTC. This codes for CASTTHSSYEQYF.

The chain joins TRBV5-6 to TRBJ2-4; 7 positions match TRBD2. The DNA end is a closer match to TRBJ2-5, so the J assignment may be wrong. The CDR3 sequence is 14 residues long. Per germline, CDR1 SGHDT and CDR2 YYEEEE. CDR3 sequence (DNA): TGTGCCAGCACCCTAGCGGCCCTCCGGGAGACCCAGTACTTC. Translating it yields CASTLAALRETQYF.

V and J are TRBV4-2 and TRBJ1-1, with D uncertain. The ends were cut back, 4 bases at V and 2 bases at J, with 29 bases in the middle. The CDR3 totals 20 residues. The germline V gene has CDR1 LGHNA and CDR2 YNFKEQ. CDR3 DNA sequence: TGTGCCAGCAGCCCAAAAACACCGGGCCAGGCACTCCGGCAAAACACTGAAGCTTTCTTT. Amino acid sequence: CASSPKTPGQALRQNTEAFF.

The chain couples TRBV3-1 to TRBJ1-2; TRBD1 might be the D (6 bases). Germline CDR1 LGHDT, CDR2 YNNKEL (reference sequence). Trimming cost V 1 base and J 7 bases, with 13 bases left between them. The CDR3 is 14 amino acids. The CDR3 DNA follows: TGTGCCAGCAGCCAAGGGGGGGCCGTTCTTGGCTACACCTTC. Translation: CASSQGGAVLGYTF.

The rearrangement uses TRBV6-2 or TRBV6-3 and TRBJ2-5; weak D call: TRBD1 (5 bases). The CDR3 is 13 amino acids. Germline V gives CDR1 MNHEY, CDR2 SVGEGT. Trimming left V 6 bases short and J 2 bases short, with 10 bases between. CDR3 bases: TGTGCCAGCAGGCACACAGGACAAGAGACCCAGTACTTC. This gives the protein CASRHTGQETQYF.

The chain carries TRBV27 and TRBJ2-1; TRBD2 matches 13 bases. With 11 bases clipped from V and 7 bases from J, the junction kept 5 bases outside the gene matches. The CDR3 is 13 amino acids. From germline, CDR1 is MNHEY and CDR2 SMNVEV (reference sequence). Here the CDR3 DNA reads TGTGCCCCGGGGACTAGCGGGGCGAATGAGCAGTTCTTC. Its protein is CAPGTSGANEQFF.

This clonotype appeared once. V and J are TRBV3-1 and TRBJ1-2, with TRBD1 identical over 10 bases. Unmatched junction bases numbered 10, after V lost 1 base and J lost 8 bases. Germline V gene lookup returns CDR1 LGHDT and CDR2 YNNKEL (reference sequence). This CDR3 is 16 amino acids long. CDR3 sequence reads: CASSQGATGGAKGYTF. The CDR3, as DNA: TGTGCCAGCAGCCAAGGGGCGACAGGGGGCGCGAAGGGCTACACCTTC.

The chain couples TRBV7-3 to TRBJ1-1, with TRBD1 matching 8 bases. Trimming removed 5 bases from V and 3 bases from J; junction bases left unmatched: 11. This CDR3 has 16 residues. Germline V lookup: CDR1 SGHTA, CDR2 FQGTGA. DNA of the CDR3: TGTGCCAGCAGCCGGACAGGGCGCGGATTGGACACTGAAGCTTTCTTT. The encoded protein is CASSRTGRGLDTEAFF.

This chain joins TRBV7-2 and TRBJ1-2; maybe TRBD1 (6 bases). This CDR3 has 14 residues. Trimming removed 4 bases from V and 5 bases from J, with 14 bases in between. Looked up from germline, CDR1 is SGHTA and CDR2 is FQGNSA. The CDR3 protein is CASSSRGDEYGYTF. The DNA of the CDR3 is TGTGCCAGCAGCTCCAGGGGCGACGAATATGGCTACACCTTC.

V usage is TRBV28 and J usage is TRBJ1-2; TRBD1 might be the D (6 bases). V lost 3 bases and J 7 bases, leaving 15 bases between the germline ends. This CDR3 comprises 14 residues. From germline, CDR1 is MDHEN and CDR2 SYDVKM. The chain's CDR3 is CASSFIGGGSGYTF. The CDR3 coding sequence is TGTGCCAGCAGTTTCATAGGGGGAGGGAGTGGCTACACCTTC.

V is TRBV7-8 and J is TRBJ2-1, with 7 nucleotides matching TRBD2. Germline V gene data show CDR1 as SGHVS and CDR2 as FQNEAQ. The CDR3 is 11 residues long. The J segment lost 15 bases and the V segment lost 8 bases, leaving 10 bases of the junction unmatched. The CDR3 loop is CASGELARRFF. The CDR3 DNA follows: TGTGCCAGCGGAGAACTAGCGAGGCGGTTCTTC. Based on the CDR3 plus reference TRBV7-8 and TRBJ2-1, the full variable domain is GAGVSQSPRYKVAKRGQDVALRCDPISGHVSLFWYQQALGQGPEFLTYFQNEAQLDKSGLPSDRFFAERPEGSVSTLKIQRTQQEDSAVYLCASGELARRFFGPGTRLTVL.

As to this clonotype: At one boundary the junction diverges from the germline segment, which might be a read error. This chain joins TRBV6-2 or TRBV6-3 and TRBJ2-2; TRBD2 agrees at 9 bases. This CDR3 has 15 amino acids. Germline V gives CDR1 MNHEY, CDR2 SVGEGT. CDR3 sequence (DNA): TGTGCCAGCAGGCCCGGGACTAGCTCGGTCGGGGAGCCGTTTTTT. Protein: CASRPGTSSVGEPFF.

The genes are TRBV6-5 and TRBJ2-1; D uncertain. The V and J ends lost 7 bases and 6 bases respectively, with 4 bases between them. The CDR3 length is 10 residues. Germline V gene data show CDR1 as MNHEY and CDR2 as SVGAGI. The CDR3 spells CASKGNEQFF. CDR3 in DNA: TGTGCCAGCAAGGGCAATGAGCAGTTCTTC.

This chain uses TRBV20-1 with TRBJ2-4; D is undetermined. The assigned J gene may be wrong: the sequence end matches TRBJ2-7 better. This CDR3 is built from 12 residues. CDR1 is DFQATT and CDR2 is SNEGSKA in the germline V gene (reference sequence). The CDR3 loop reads CSARVWQYEQYF. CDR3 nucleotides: TGCAGTGCTAGAGTGTGGCAGTACGAGCAGTACTTC.

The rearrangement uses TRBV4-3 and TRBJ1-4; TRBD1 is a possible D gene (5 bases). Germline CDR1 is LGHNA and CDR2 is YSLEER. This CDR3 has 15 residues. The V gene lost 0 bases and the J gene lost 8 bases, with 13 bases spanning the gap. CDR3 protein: CASSQDGRVLEKLFF. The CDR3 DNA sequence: TGCGCCAGCAGCCAAGATGGCAGGGTTTTGGAAAAACTGTTTTTT.

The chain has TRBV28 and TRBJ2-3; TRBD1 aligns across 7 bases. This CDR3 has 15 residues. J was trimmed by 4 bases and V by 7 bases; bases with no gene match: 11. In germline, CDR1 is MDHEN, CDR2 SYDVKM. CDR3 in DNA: TGTGCCAGCACCGCCACTTGGACAGGACCAGATACGCAGTATTTT. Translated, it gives CASTATWTGPDTQYF.

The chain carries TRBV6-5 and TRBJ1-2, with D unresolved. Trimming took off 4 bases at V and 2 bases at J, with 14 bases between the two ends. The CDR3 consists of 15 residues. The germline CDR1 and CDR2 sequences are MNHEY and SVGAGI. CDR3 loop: CASSSPEQLNYGYTF. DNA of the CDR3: TGTGCCAGCAGTTCTCCGGAACAGTTAAACTATGGCTACACCTTC.

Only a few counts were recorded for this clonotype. This chain's CDR3 is CSATGAGTYEQYF. The CDR3 DNA reads as TGCAGTGCTACGGGGGCAGGGACCTACGAGCAGTACTTC. The chain combines TRBV20-1 with TRBJ2-5; D is perhaps TRBD1 or TRBD2 (6 bases each). Near its end, the DNA agrees better with TRBJ2-7, so the J call may be wrong. Germline V gives CDR1 DFQATT, CDR2 SNEGSKA (reference sequence). This CDR3 has 13 residues.

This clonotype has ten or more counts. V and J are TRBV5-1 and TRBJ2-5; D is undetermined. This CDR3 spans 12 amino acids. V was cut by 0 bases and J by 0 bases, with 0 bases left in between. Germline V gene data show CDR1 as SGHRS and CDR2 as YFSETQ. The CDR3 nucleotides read TGCGCCAGCAGCTTGGACCAAGAGACCCAGTACTTC. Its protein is CASSLDQETQYF. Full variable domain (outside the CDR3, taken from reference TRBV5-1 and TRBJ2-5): KAGVTQTPRYLIKTRGQQVTLSCSPISGHRSVSWYQQTPGQGLQFLFEYFSETQRNKGNFPGRFSGRQFSNSRSEMNVSTLELGDSALYLCASSLDQETQYFGPGTRLLVL.

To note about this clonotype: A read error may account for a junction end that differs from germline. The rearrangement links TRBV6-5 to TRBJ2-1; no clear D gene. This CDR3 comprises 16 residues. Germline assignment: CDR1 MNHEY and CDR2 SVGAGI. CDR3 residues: CASSYSAANPYNEQFF. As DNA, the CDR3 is TGCGCCAGCAGTTACAGTGCAGCCAACCCCTACAATGAGCAGTTCTTC.

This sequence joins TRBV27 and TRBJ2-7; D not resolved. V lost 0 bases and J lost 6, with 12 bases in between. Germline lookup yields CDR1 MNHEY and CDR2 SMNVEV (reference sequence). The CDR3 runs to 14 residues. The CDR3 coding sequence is TGTGCCAGCAGTTTATCTCACTCATACAGCGAGCAGTACTTC. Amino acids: CASSLSHSYSEQYF.

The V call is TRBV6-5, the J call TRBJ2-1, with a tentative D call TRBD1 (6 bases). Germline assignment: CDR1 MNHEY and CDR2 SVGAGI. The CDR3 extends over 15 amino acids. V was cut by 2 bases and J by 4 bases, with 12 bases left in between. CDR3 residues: CASSYEGDQYNEQFF. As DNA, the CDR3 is TGTGCCAGCAGTTACGAGGGGGACCAATACAATGAGCAGTTCTTC.

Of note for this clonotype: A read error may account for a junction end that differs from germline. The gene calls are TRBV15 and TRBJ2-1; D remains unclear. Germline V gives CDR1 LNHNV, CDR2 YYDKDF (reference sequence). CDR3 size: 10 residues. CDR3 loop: CATGYNEQFF. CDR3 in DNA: TGTGCCACCGGGTACAACGAGCAGTTCTTC.